This T cell receptor (beta chain) was captured in a study of cytomegalovirus exposure and HLA in healthy donors. The CDR3 contains 15 residues. Germline assignment: CDR1 SEHNR and CDR2 FQNEAQ (reference sequence). V was clipped by 0 bases and J by 8 bases, with 14 bases between them. PCR used 60 Vbeta primers and 13 Jbeta primers. Some clones are missing from TCRdb's copy, which holds only in-frame ones; the method was immunoSEQ multiplex PCR. The sample includes 150,000 to 200,000 clones, less than 90% of them seen just once. This chain joins TRBV7-9 and TRBJ1-5; D remains unclear. Material for sequencing was PBMCs. This TCR came from a woman between 18 and 29 years old in good health and CMV-seronegative. The CDR3 DNA sequence: TGTGCCAGCAGCTTAGCTGGCAGGTCATCGGAGCCCCAGCATTTT. Translation gives CASSLAGRSSEPQHF.